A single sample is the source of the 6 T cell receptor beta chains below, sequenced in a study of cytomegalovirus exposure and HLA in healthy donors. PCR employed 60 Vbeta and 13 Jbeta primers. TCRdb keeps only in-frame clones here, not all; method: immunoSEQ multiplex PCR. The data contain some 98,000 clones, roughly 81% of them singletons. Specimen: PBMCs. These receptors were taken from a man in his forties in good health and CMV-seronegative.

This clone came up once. The CDR3 DNA reads as TGTGCCAGCCGAGACGGGCAGGGTACCTACAATGAGCAGTTCTTC. Translation gives CASRDGQGTYNEQFF. The chain uses TRBV2 and TRBJ2-1; D is perhaps TRBD1 (5 bases). Trimming took 8 bases from V and 2 from J, leaving 16 bases between them. The CDR3 has 15 residues. Per germline, CDR1 SNHLY and CDR2 FYNNEI.

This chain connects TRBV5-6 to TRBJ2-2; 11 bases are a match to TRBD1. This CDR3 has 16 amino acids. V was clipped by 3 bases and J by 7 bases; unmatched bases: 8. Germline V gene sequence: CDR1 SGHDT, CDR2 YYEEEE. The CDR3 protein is CASSYRDRGFYGELFF. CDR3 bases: TGTGCCAGCAGCTACCGGGACAGGGGGTTTTACGGGGAGCTGTTTTTT.

The CDR3 region has the DNA TGTGCCTGGAGTAGGGCGGGGTCCTACGAGCAGTACTTC. Protein: CAWSRAGSYEQYF. The V gene is TRBV30, the J gene TRBJ2-7, with a weak D call TRBD2 (6 bases). V lost 2 bases and J lost 1, with 9 bases in between. Germline assignment: CDR1 GTSNPN and CDR2 SVGIG (reference sequence). There are 13 residues in the CDR3.

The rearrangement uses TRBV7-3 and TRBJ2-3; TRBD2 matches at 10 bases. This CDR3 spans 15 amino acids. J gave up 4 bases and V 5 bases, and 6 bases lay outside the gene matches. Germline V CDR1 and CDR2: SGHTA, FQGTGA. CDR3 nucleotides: TGTGCCAGCAGCCATAGCGGGGGGAGATCAGATACGCAGTATTTT. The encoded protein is CASSHSGGRSDTQYF.

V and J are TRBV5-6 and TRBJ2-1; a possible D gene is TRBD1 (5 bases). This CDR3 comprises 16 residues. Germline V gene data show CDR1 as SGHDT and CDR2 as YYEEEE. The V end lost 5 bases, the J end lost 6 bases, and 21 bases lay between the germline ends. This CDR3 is CASSVGRQGRRNEQFF. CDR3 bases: TGTGCCAGCAGTGTCGGCCGGCAGGGAAGACGCAATGAGCAGTTCTTC.

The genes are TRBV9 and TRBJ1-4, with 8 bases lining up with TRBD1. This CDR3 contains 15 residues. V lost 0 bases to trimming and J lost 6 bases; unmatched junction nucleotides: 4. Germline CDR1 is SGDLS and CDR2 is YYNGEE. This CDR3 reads CASSVGGTGDEKLFF. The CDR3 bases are TGTGCCAGCAGCGTAGGGGGGACAGGTGATGAAAAACTGTTTTTT. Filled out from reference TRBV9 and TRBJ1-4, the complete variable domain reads DSGVTQTPKHLITATGQRVTLRCSPRSGDLSVYWYQQSLDQGLQFLIQYYNGEERAKGNILERFSAQQFPDLHSELNLSSLELGDSALYFCASSVGGTGDEKLFFGSGTQLSVL.